The 21 T cell receptor beta chains below were found in one sample sequenced in a study of CD8+ T cells in alopecia areata. RNA was isolated and reverse transcribed to cDNA, the sequencing template. The method was immunoSEQ multiplex PCR; TCRdb's version includes in-frame clones alone and lacks a portion of them. The repertoire holds around 270,000 clones, nearly 60% seen once, with under 2% in the top ten. This sample's treatment: oral pan-JAK inhibitor, 5-10 mg twice daily. This specimen was CD4+ T cells sorted from blood, taken at week 24, from a patient treated with tofacitinib. The receptor set was obtained from a human donor with alopecia areata.

This clone was observed a handful of times. The V gene is TRBV7-2, the J gene TRBJ2-1; TRBD1 agrees at 7 bases. The germline V gene encodes CDR1 SGHTA and CDR2 FQGNSA. Unmatched junction bases numbered 3, after V lost 8 bases and J lost 2 bases. The CDR3 is 13 residues long. The DNA of the CDR3 is TGTGCCAGCTCGACAGGGCCCTACAATGAGCAGTTCTTC. It yields the protein CASSTGPYNEQFF.

The rearrangement joins TRBV29-1 to TRBJ1-2, with a weak D call TRBD1 (5 bases). The CDR3 length is 13 residues. Germline V gene lookup returns CDR1 SQVTM and CDR2 ANQGSEA. Deletions cut 6 bases from V and 6 bases from J, with 17 bases between. CDR3 amino acids: CSVGAGRRDGYTF. For the CDR3, the DNA is TGCAGCGTCGGGGCGGGACGAAGGGATGGCTACACCTTC. Variable domain in full (rest from reference TRBV29-1 and TRBJ1-2): SAVISQKPSRDICQRGTSLTIQCQVDSQVTMMFWYRQQPGQSLTLIATANQGSEATYESGFVIDKFPISRPNLTFSTLTVSNMSPEDSSIYLCSVGAGRRDGYTFGSGTRLTVV.

This clone was recorded a few times. V is TRBV5-1 and J is TRBJ1-5; maybe TRBD1 (5 bases). The V and J ends lost 4 bases and 0 bases respectively, with 11 bases between them. The germline V gene encodes CDR1 SGHRS and CDR2 YFSETQ. The CDR3 is made up of 15 amino acids. This CDR3 reads CASSPGTDSNQPQHF. In DNA form, the CDR3 reads TGCGCCAGCAGCCCCGGGACGGATAGCAATCAGCCCCAGCATTTT. Full variable domain (remainder filled in from reference TRBV5-1 and TRBJ1-5): KAGVTQTPRYLIKTRGQQVTLSCSPISGHRSVSWYQQTPGQGLQFLFEYFSETQRNKGNFPGRFSGRQFSNSRSEMNVSTLELGDSALYLCASSPGTDSNQPQHFGDGTRLSIL.

V is TRBV27 and J is TRBJ1-2; 7 bases line up with TRBD1. Germline CDR1 is MNHEY and CDR2 is SMNVEV (reference sequence). J was trimmed by 4 bases and V by 5 bases; bases with no gene match: 4. The CDR3 loop spans 13 amino acids. The CDR3 spells CASSRTGGYGYTF. The CDR3 DNA reads as TGTGCCAGCAGTCGGACAGGTGGCTATGGCTACACCTTC.

This chain joins TRBV5-6 and TRBJ2-2; D is undetermined. The CDR3 runs to 13 residues. Trimming took 2 bases from V and 5 from J, leaving 7 bases between them. Germline V gene sequence: CDR1 SGHDT, CDR2 YYEEEE. DNA for the CDR3: TGTGCCAGCAGCTTTGACAAAACCGGGGAGCTGTTTTTT. This gives the protein CASSFDKTGELFF.

CDR3 DNA: TGCGCCAGCAGCCAAGGGGGCACTAACTATGGCTACACCTTC. Its translation is CASSQGGTNYGYTF. The chain uses TRBV4-3 and TRBJ1-2, with a weak D call TRBD1 (5 bases). Germline values: CDR1 LGHNA, CDR2 YSLEER. V lost 1 base and J lost 0, with 6 bases in between. This CDR3 comprises 14 residues.

The chain combines TRBV4-1 with TRBJ2-2, with TRBD1 as a possible D gene (5 bases). The germline CDR1 and CDR2 sequences are MGHRA and YSYEKL. This CDR3 comprises 16 residues. With 3 bases removed from V and 6 bases from J, the gap between germline ends came to 17 bases. The CDR3 is CASSQGRGSGPGELFF. The CDR3 DNA sequence: TGCGCCAGCAGCCAGGGGCGCGGTTCAGGCCCCGGGGAGCTGTTTTTT.

This chain joins TRBV29-1 and TRBJ2-5; 15 bases agree with TRBD2. The germline CDR1 and CDR2 sequences are SQVTM and ANQGSEA. The V segment lost 6 bases and the J segment 7 bases; nucleotides outside the gene matches: 3. This CDR3 has 13 amino acids. This chain's CDR3 is CSVGLAGGPTQYF. CDR3 DNA sequence: TGCAGCGTCGGACTAGCGGGGGGGCCGACCCAGTACTTC.

The chain has TRBV6-6 and TRBJ2-5; TRBD2 might be the D (8 bases). Germline-derived CDR1 and CDR2 are MNHNY and SVGAGI (reference sequence). The CDR3 is 14 residues long. Trimming left V 7 bases short and J 5 bases short, with 17 bases between. CDR3 loop: CASNSGTVRETQYF. DNA for the CDR3: TGTGCCAGCAATAGCGGGACAGTAAGGGAGACCCAGTACTTC.

This chain joins TRBV4-3 and TRBJ1-6; D gene uncertain. Trimming cost V 1 base and J 0 bases, with 19 bases left between them. This CDR3 has 20 amino acids. Germline CDR1 reads LGHNA; CDR2 reads YSLEER. The CDR3 nucleotides read TGCGCCAGCAGCCAAGTGGGGAGGTTCTGGTCGAGCTCCTATAATTCACCCCTCCACTTT. Its translation: CASSQVGRFWSSSYNSPLHF.

V and J are TRBV5-1 and TRBJ2-2; 7 positions match TRBD2. In germline, CDR1 is SGHRS, CDR2 YFSETQ. V lost 1 base to trimming and J lost 3 bases; unmatched junction nucleotides: 3. The CDR3 runs 15 residues. The CDR3 loop is CASSLPGGDTGELFF. For the CDR3, the DNA is TGCGCCAGCAGCTTGCCGGGGGGAGACACCGGGGAGCTGTTTTTT. The full variable domain, rest sourced from reference TRBV5-1 and TRBJ2-2, is KAGVTQTPRYLIKTRGQQVTLSCSPISGHRSVSWYQQTPGQGLQFLFEYFSETQRNKGNFPGRFSGRQFSNSRSEMNVSTLELGDSALYLCASSLPGGDTGELFFGEGSRLTVL.

This clone was picked up a small number of times. The chain couples TRBV29-1 to TRBJ2-5, with D uncertain. Deletions cut 6 bases from V and 1 base from J, with 12 bases between. CDR1 is SQVTM, CDR2 ANQGSEA, per germline. This CDR3 contains 13 residues. The chain's CDR3 is CSVKLQRQETQYF. DNA of the CDR3: TGCAGCGTCAAGCTACAGCGCCAAGAGACCCAGTACTTC.

The chain joins TRBV5-1 to TRBJ2-3; D gene unclear. Trimming removed 0 bases from V and 5 bases from J, with 7 bases in between. Germline V gene data show CDR1 as SGHRS and CDR2 as YFSETQ. The CDR3 has 13 amino acids. CDR3: CASSLGVRDTQYF. The CDR3 coding sequence is TGCGCCAGCAGCTTGGGAGTCCGAGATACGCAGTATTTT.

This chain uses TRBV29-1 with TRBJ1-3; D is ambiguous. The length of the CDR3 is 14 residues. CDR1 and CDR2 (germline): SQVTM, ANQGSEA. With 7 bases removed from V and 4 bases from J, the gap between germline ends came to 17 bases. The CDR3 spells CSALKAGSGNTIYF. CDR3 sequence (DNA): TGCAGCGCCCTAAAGGCGGGGTCGGGAAACACCATATATTTT.

Only a few counts were recorded for this clone. The genes are TRBV7-2 and TRBJ2-1; 7 bases are a match to TRBD2. Germline assignment: CDR1 SGHTA and CDR2 FQGNSA. The junction had 1 base not matched to a gene; V was cut back by 1 base and J by 4 bases. The CDR3 has 14 amino acids. CDR3 protein: CASSLEAGYNEQFF. As DNA, the CDR3 is TGTGCCAGCAGCTTAGAAGCGGGGTACAATGAGCAGTTCTTC.

The CDR3 protein is CASIEPGQGKTQYF. In nucleotides, the CDR3 is TGTGCCAGCATTGAGCCGGGACAGGGGAAGACCCAGTACTTC. This chain uses TRBV28 with TRBJ2-5; 10 bases match TRBD1. The germline V gene encodes CDR1 MDHEN and CDR2 SYDVKM. This CDR3 comprises 14 residues. The ends lost 7 bases at V and 6 bases at J; junction bases unmatched: 8.

CDR3 amino acids: CASSVGGGNQPQHF. The CDR3 nucleotides are TGTGCCAGCAGTGTAGGGGGTGGCAATCAGCCCCAGCATTTT. The rearrangement links TRBV2 to TRBJ1-5; a weak D match, TRBD1 (6 bases). CDR3 size: 14 residues. The V end was cut by 4 bases, the J end by 2 bases, with 9 bases between. CDR1 SNHLY and CDR2 FYNNEI come from the germline V gene.

This chain joins TRBV7-9 and TRBJ2-1, with a weak D call TRBD1 (5 bases). The germline gives CDR1 SEHNR, CDR2 FQNEAQ (reference sequence). This CDR3 comprises 16 residues. V was shortened by 2 bases and J by 9 bases, with 20 bases between the two germline ends. The CDR3: CASSLKLVSGMGEQFF. CDR3 coding DNA: TGTGCCAGCAGCTTAAAGTTAGTGTCAGGGATGGGTGAGCAGTTCTTC.

The J gene is TRBJ1-5, the V gene TRBV20-1; no reliable D call. Per the germline V gene, CDR1 is DFQATT and CDR2 is SNEGSKA (reference sequence). Trimming left V 7 bases short and J 7 bases short, with 8 bases between. The CDR3 has 10 residues. In DNA form, the CDR3 reads TGCAGTGTCTCCAAACAGCCCCAGCATTTT. Its protein is CSVSKQPQHF.

This sequence joins TRBV30 and TRBJ2-7; D not resolved. Germline V gene data show CDR1 as GTSNPN and CDR2 as SVGIG (reference sequence). V lost 4 bases and J lost 3, with 16 bases in between. This CDR3 region has 14 residues. The DNA of the CDR3 is TGTGCCTGGAAAAATCCCAGTGTCTTCTACGAGCAGTACTTC. Translated: CAWKNPSVFYEQYF.

This clone appeared a few times. The chain couples TRBV6-6 to TRBJ2-5; TRBD1 is a possible D gene (5 bases). Germline-derived CDR1 and CDR2 are MNHNY and SVGAGI (reference sequence). The CDR3 has 12 residues. V gave up 5 bases and J gave up 5 bases, with 9 bases separating them. In nucleotides, the CDR3 is TGTGCCAGCAGTACCCCAGGGGAGACCCAGTACTTC. Its translation: CASSTPGETQYF.